The 10 T cell receptor beta chains below all came from one sample that was sequenced in a study of T cells after posttransplantation cyclophosphamide. The protocol was immunoSEQ multiplex PCR, while the TCRdb copy is restricted to in-frame clones and leaves out a portion. The sample records about 16,000 clones, approximately 90% being singletons. Cyclophosphamide on days +3 and +4 followed busulfan-fludarabine conditioning and a marrow graft. Here the sequenced sample was CD4+ T cells sorted from blood, taken after allogeneic stem cell transplant with posttransplant cyclophosphamide. Receptors were obtained from a male patient between 60 and 69 years old who received an allogeneic stem cell transplant from a related donor and was CMV-positive. Some T cells may originate from the graft donor.

The gene calls are TRBV6-6 and TRBJ2-6; 8 nucleotides agree with TRBD2. The CDR3 covers 14 residues. The germline gives CDR1 MNHNY, CDR2 SVGAGI (reference sequence). V gave up 11 bases and J gave up 1 base; unmatched junction bases: 4. The CDR3 DNA reads as TGTGCCCACGGGAGGGGATCTGGGGCCAACGTCCTGACTTTC. Translation gives CAHGRGSGANVLTF.

The gene calls are TRBV28 and TRBJ1-2, with TRBD1 matching 12 bases. Germline V gene data show CDR1 as MDHEN and CDR2 as SYDVKM. After removal of 6 bases from V and 7 bases from J, the junction contained 9 bases not matched to a gene. This CDR3 contains 15 residues. CDR3 nucleotide sequence: TGTGCCAGCAGAGCAACCGGGACAGGGGGCTTTGGCTACACCTTC. This translates into CASRATGTGGFGYTF.

This rearrangement joins TRBV15 to TRBJ1-6; D ambiguous. Trimming pared 0 bases from V and 7 bases from J, leaving 7 bases between. The CDR3 spans 14 residues. The germline gives CDR1 LNHNV, CDR2 YYDKDF (reference sequence). Here the CDR3 reads CATSRDPLNSPLHF. The CDR3 DNA is TGTGCCACCAGCAGAGATCCCCTCAATTCACCCCTCCACTTT.

The chain joins TRBV30 to TRBJ1-2, with TRBD1 matching 7 bases. The germline CDR1 and CDR2 sequences are GTSNPN and SVGIG (reference sequence). V shed 2 bases, J shed 4 bases, and the junction held 4 bases outside the gene matches. The CDR3 contains 13 residues. CDR3 region: CAWSKDRIYGYTF. The CDR3 DNA reads TGTGCCTGGAGTAAGGACAGGATCTATGGCTACACCTTC.

This rearrangement joins TRBV5-8 to TRBJ1-4, with D unresolved. This CDR3 spans 14 amino acids. V was pared by 0 bases and J by 4 bases, with 7 bases between. Germline-derived CDR1 and CDR2 are SGHTS and YDEGEE. CDR3 sequence reads: CASSLGQVNEKLFF. The CDR3 nucleotides are TGTGCCAGCAGCTTGGGGCAGGTTAATGAAAAACTGTTTTTT.

The rearrangement uses TRBV28 and TRBJ2-3, with a tentative D call TRBD1 (6 bases). The length of the CDR3 is 14 residues. Germline V CDR1 and CDR2: MDHEN, SYDVKM. V was trimmed by 7 bases and J by 5 bases, leaving 16 bases between them. The CDR3 coding sequence is TGTGCCAGCAATCCACAGGGCCCCGGAGATACGCAGTATTTT. Translated: CASNPQGPGDTQYF.

The chain recombines TRBV7-7 with TRBJ2-3; the D gene is possibly TRBD2 (6 bases). This CDR3 has 17 amino acids. Germline CDR1 reads SSHAT; CDR2 reads FNYEAQ (reference sequence). Trimming stripped 5 bases from V and 0 bases from J, with 18 bases between. DNA for the CDR3: TGTGCCAGCAGCCCCGGCGGAGGGATCACTAGCACAGATACGCAGTATTTT. Protein: CASSPGGGITSTDTQYF.

As concerns this clone: At one end, the junction sequence differs from germline, possibly due to a read error. The J gene is TRBJ2-3, the V gene TRBV7-3, with TRBD2 matching over 10 bases. In germline, CDR1 is SGHTA, CDR2 FQGTGA. The CDR3 loop spans 16 amino acids. The CDR3 here is CAGSRRGAGGPDTQYF. The DNA for the CDR3 is TGTGCCGGCAGCCGTCGGGGAGCGGGGGGGCCAGATACGCAGTATTTT.

The V gene is TRBV5-1, the J gene TRBJ1-2; 9 bases are a match to TRBD1. Germline-derived CDR1 and CDR2 are SGHRS and YFSETQ. V lost 3 bases, J lost 4 bases, and 13 bases stayed unmatched. The CDR3 has 17 amino acids. CDR3 in DNA: TGCGCCAGCAGCTCCGGGACAGGGACCATATTTCTCTATGGCTACACCTTC. This sequence encodes CASSSGTGTIFLYGYTF. Filled out from reference TRBV5-1 and TRBJ1-2, the complete variable domain reads KAGVTQTPRYLIKTRGQQVTLSCSPISGHRSVSWYQQTPGQGLQFLFEYFSETQRNKGNFPGRFSGRQFSNSRSEMNVSTLELGDSALYLCASSSGTGTIFLYGYTFGSGTRLTVV.

This clone occurred once. The chain links TRBV2 to TRBJ1-2; D perhaps matches TRBD1 (5 bases). Germline V gene data show CDR1 as SNHLY and CDR2 as FYNNEI. CDR3 length equals 12 residues. Trimming removed 0 bases from V and 6 bases from J, with 5 bases in between. CDR3 residues: CASSEAGDGYTF. The CDR3 DNA is TGTGCCAGCAGTGAAGCAGGGGATGGCTACACCTTC.